Listed below are T cell receptor beta chains from one sample, sequenced in a study of blood T cell repertoires in COVID-19. Sequenced by immunoSEQ multiplex PCR; TCRdb stores in-frame clones only, minus some. The sample has about 350,000 clones, about nine tenths seen once. The sequenced sample consisted of peripheral blood. The receptors here all came from a young man with COVID-19, enrolled during active disease. Both conserved end residues are part of each CDR3. The D gene is left open where the match is weak. Clone size appears in some rows only: once, few, many, or a class for an expanded clone.

cdr3_aa: CAWSVGGTYEQYF; cdr3_nt: TGTGCCTGGAGTGTAGGCGGGACCTACGAGCAGTACTTC; v_call: TRBV30; j_call: TRBJ2-7; d_call: NA; clone_size: NA
cdr3_aa: CASSPTSGFTDTQYF; cdr3_nt: TGTGCCAGCAGCCCGACTAGCGGATTCACAGATACGCAGTATTTT; v_call: TRBV3-1/TRBV3-2; j_call: TRBJ2-3; d_call: TRBD2; clone_size: NA
cdr3_aa: CASSYFTDRPYGYTF; cdr3_nt: TGTGCCAGCAGTTACTTTACCGACAGGCCCTATGGCTACACCTTC; v_call: TRBV7-2; j_call: TRBJ1-2; d_call: NA; clone_size: NA
cdr3_aa: CASRYQGARGNTEAFF; cdr3_nt: TGTGCCAGCAGATACCAGGGGGCTAGGGGAAACACTGAAGCTTTCTTT; v_call: TRBV28; j_call: TRBJ1-1; d_call: TRBD1; clone_size: NA
cdr3_aa: CASSPVTGGSPLHF; cdr3_nt: TGTGCCAGCTCACCAGTGACAGGGGGTTCACCCCTCCACTTT; v_call: TRBV18; j_call: TRBJ1-6; d_call: TRBD1; clone_size: NA
cdr3_aa: CASSTNRVVAFF; cdr3_nt: TGTGCCAGCAGCACCAACAGGGTGGTAGCTTTCTTT; v_call: TRBV7-2; j_call: TRBJ1-1; d_call: NA; clone_size: NA
cdr3_aa: CASSQEVGLAAYEQYF; cdr3_nt: TGTGCCAGCAGCCAAGAAGTAGGGCTAGCAGCCTACGAGCAGTACTTC; v_call: TRBV4-2; j_call: TRBJ2-7; d_call: NA; clone_size: NA
cdr3_aa: CASSLGTGLHEQYF; cdr3_nt: TGTGCCAGCAGCTTGGGGACAGGGCTCCACGAGCAGTACTTC; v_call: TRBV5-8; j_call: TRBJ2-7; d_call: TRBD1; clone_size: NA
cdr3_aa: CASSLASGGRAQYF; cdr3_nt: TGTGCCAGCAGCTTAGCTAGCGGGGGGCGAGCGCAGTATTTT; v_call: TRBV7-3; j_call: TRBJ2-3; d_call: TRBD2; clone_size: NA
cdr3_aa: CASSGTSGPYEQYF; cdr3_nt: TGTGCCAGCAGCGGGACTAGCGGGCCCTACGAGCAGTACTTC; v_call: TRBV7-2; j_call: TRBJ2-7; d_call: TRBD2; clone_size: NA
cdr3_aa: CASSQPKGLAGSYEQYF; cdr3_nt: TGCGCCAGCAGCCAACCAAAGGGACTAGCGGGATCCTACGAGCAGTACTTC; v_call: TRBV4-1; j_call: TRBJ2-7; d_call: TRBD2; clone_size: NA
cdr3_aa: CATSDPGLPTGELFF; cdr3_nt: TGTGCCACCAGTGATCCTGGACTACCTACCGGGGAGCTGTTTTTT; v_call: TRBV24-1; j_call: TRBJ2-2; d_call: NA; clone_size: NA
cdr3_aa: CASFLDSESYNEQFF; cdr3_nt: TGTGCCAGCTTCCTAGACTCGGAGTCCTACAATGAGCAGTTCTTC; v_call: TRBV6-5; j_call: TRBJ2-1; d_call: NA; clone_size: NA
cdr3_aa: CASSYSGGETQYF; cdr3_nt: TGTGCCAGCAGTTACAGCGGGGGGGAGACCCAGTACTTC; v_call: TRBV6-5; j_call: TRBJ2-5; d_call: TRBD2; clone_size: NA
cdr3_aa: CASSSRTGKNEQFF; cdr3_nt: TGTGCCAGCAGCTCCCGGACAGGGAAAAATGAGCAGTTCTTC; v_call: TRBV9; j_call: TRBJ2-1; d_call: TRBD1; clone_size: NA
cdr3_aa: CATTSGSSGNTIYF; cdr3_nt: TGTGCCACCACCTCAGGGTCTTCTGGAAACACCATATATTTT; v_call: TRBV19; j_call: TRBJ1-3; d_call: NA; clone_size: NA
cdr3_aa: CASSSTSGSFYEQYF; cdr3_nt: TGTGCCAGCAGCTCCACTAGCGGTAGTTTCTACGAGCAGTACTTC; v_call: TRBV7-2; j_call: TRBJ2-7; d_call: TRBD2; clone_size: NA
cdr3_aa: CASSQWGQVPYEQYF; cdr3_nt: TGTGCCAGCAGCCAATGGGGACAGGTTCCCTACGAGCAGTACTTC; v_call: TRBV14; j_call: TRBJ2-7; d_call: TRBD1; clone_size: NA
cdr3_aa: CASSGQGNTEAFF; cdr3_nt: TGTGCCAGCAGCGGACAGGGGAACACTGAAGCTTTCTTT; v_call: TRBV7-2; j_call: TRBJ1-1; d_call: TRBD1; clone_size: NA
cdr3_aa: CASSTHTGTSTDTQYF; cdr3_nt: TGTGCCAGTAGTACTCATACCGGGACAAGCACAGATACGCAGTATTTT; v_call: TRBV19; j_call: TRBJ2-3; d_call: NA; clone_size: NA
cdr3_aa: CASSAVSAGEQFF; cdr3_nt: TGTGCCAGTAGTGCTGTCTCGGCCGGGGAGCAGTTCTTC; v_call: TRBV19; j_call: TRBJ2-1; d_call: NA; clone_size: NA
cdr3_aa: CATSDPTTGNYEQYF; cdr3_nt: TGTGCCACCAGTGACCCTACCACGGGGAATTACGAGCAGTACTTC; v_call: TRBV24-1; j_call: TRBJ2-7; d_call: NA; clone_size: NA
cdr3_aa: CASSPSAGSLYEQYF; cdr3_nt: TGCGCCAGCAGCCCTTCGGCGGGCTCTCTCTACGAGCAGTACTTC; v_call: TRBV4-3; j_call: TRBJ2-7; d_call: NA; clone_size: NA
cdr3_aa: CASSSQRETQYF; cdr3_nt: TGTGCCAGCAGCTCCCAACGGGAGACCCAGTACTTC; v_call: TRBV3-1/TRBV3-2; j_call: TRBJ2-5; d_call: NA; clone_size: NA
cdr3_aa: CASLLGGTGDEKLFF; cdr3_nt: TGTGCCAGCCTACTAGGGGGGACAGGGGACGAAAAACTGTTTTTT; v_call: TRBV2; j_call: TRBJ1-4; d_call: TRBD1; clone_size: once
cdr3_aa: CASSSMGVERAKTQYF; cdr3_nt: TGTGCCAGCAGCTCCATGGGTGTGGAGCGGGCGAAGACCCAGTACTTC; v_call: TRBV7-9; j_call: TRBJ2-5; d_call: NA; clone_size: NA
cdr3_aa: CASSYSRSGVSYEQYF; cdr3_nt: TGTGCCAGCAGTTACTCGAGAAGCGGGGTTTCCTACGAGCAGTACTTC; v_call: TRBV6-5; j_call: TRBJ2-7; d_call: TRBD2; clone_size: NA
cdr3_aa: CSVRGRQTNYEQYF; cdr3_nt: TGCAGCGTTCGCGGCCGGCAGACGAATTACGAGCAGTACTTC; v_call: TRBV29-1; j_call: TRBJ2-7; d_call: NA; clone_size: NA
cdr3_aa: CASSLTGGGQPQHF; cdr3_nt: TGTGCCAGCAGCCTCACAGGGGGCGGTCAGCCCCAGCATTTT; v_call: TRBV5-5; j_call: TRBJ1-5; d_call: TRBD1; clone_size: few
cdr3_aa: CASSLSVGNEQFF; cdr3_nt: TGTGCCAGCAGTTTGTCAGTTGGCAATGAGCAGTTCTTC; v_call: TRBV27; j_call: TRBJ2-1; d_call: NA; clone_size: NA
cdr3_aa: CASSPPGLAGYNEQFF; cdr3_nt: TGTGCCAGCAGCCCCCCCGGACTAGCGGGATACAATGAGCAGTTCTTC; v_call: TRBV3-1/TRBV3-2; j_call: TRBJ2-1; d_call: TRBD2; clone_size: few
cdr3_aa: CASSLDGTYEQYF; cdr3_nt: TGTGCCAGCAGCTTGGACGGGACCTACGAGCAGTACTTC; v_call: TRBV7-2; j_call: TRBJ2-7; d_call: NA; clone_size: NA
cdr3_aa: CASSPAREDYNEQFF; cdr3_nt: TGTGCCAGCTCACCGGCGCGGGAGGACTACAATGAGCAGTTCTTC; v_call: TRBV18; j_call: TRBJ2-1; d_call: TRBD2; clone_size: NA
cdr3_aa: CANRGTSGRRGYNEQFF; cdr3_nt: TGTGCCAACAGGGGGACTAGCGGGAGACGGGGGTACAATGAGCAGTTCTTC; v_call: TRBV4-2; j_call: TRBJ2-1; d_call: TRBD2; clone_size: NA
cdr3_aa: CASSLRGPNTEAFF; cdr3_nt: TGTGCCAGCAGCCTCAGGGGGCCCAACACTGAAGCTTTCTTT; v_call: TRBV6-2/TRBV6-3; j_call: TRBJ1-1; d_call: TRBD1; clone_size: NA
cdr3_aa: CASSLYPQGGTEAFF; cdr3_nt: TGTGCCAGCAGTTTATACCCTCAGGGGGGCACTGAAGCTTTCTTT; v_call: TRBV27; j_call: TRBJ1-1; d_call: TRBD1; clone_size: NA
cdr3_aa: CASSVGGQVKELFF; cdr3_nt: TGTGCCAGCAGCGTAGGAGGACAGGTGAAGGAGCTGTTTTTT; v_call: TRBV9; j_call: TRBJ2-2; d_call: TRBD1; clone_size: once
cdr3_aa: CASSSANLVGGAGGYTF; cdr3_nt: TGTGCCAGCAGCTCGGCAAACCTCGTTGGGGGGGCCGGTGGCTACACCTTC; v_call: TRBV7-3; j_call: TRBJ1-2; d_call: NA; clone_size: NA
cdr3_aa: CASRYSDRVTGELFF; cdr3_nt: TGTGCCAGCAGATACTCTGACAGGGTCACCGGGGAGCTGTTTTTT; v_call: TRBV2; j_call: TRBJ2-2; d_call: TRBD1; clone_size: NA
cdr3_aa: CASSQTVSGNTIYF; cdr3_nt: TGTGCCAGCAGCCAGACAGTCTCTGGAAACACCATATATTTT; v_call: TRBV27; j_call: TRBJ1-3; d_call: NA; clone_size: NA
cdr3_aa: CATSRVPHTGGATDTQYF; cdr3_nt: TGTGCCACCAGCAGAGTCCCTCATACGGGGGGAGCGACAGATACGCAGTATTTT; v_call: TRBV15; j_call: TRBJ2-3; d_call: TRBD2; clone_size: NA
cdr3_aa: CASRGQTNTEAFF; cdr3_nt: TGTGCCAGCCGTGGACAGACGAACACTGAAGCTTTCTTT; v_call: TRBV7-2; j_call: TRBJ1-1; d_call: NA; clone_size: NA
cdr3_aa: CASSLGQGSTDTQYF; cdr3_nt: TGTGCCAGCAGCCTAGGACAGGGTAGCACAGATACGCAGTATTTT; v_call: TRBV11-1; j_call: TRBJ2-3; d_call: TRBD1; clone_size: few
cdr3_aa: CASGGSGTVNTEAFF; cdr3_nt: TGTGCCAGTGGGGGGTCAGGGACGGTGAACACTGAAGCTTTCTTT; v_call: TRBV19; j_call: TRBJ1-1; d_call: NA; clone_size: NA
cdr3_aa: CASSDRSKSPNEAFF; cdr3_nt: TGTGCCAGCAGCGACAGGTCCAAATCTCCGAATGAAGCTTTCTTT; v_call: TRBV14; j_call: TRBJ1-1; d_call: NA; clone_size: NA
cdr3_aa: CASSVRDRGAGELFF; cdr3_nt: TGCGCCAGCAGCGTCCGGGACAGGGGGGCCGGGGAGCTGTTTTTT; v_call: TRBV5-1; j_call: TRBJ2-2; d_call: TRBD1; clone_size: NA
cdr3_aa: CAITGTSGGAYEQYF; cdr3_nt: TGTGCCATTACCGGGACTAGCGGGGGGGCTTACGAGCAGTACTTC; v_call: TRBV6-5; j_call: TRBJ2-7; d_call: TRBD2; clone_size: NA
cdr3_aa: CASSTRTRREASREELFF; cdr3_nt: TGTGCCAGTAGTACTCGAACGCGGCGGGAGGCCAGTAGGGAGGAGCTGTTTTTT; v_call: TRBV19; j_call: TRBJ2-2; d_call: TRBD2; clone_size: NA
cdr3_aa: CASSLDSPETEQFF; cdr3_nt: TGTGCCAGCAGCTTGGACAGTCCGGAAACAGAGCAGTTCTTC; v_call: TRBV5-4; j_call: TRBJ2-1; d_call: NA; clone_size: NA